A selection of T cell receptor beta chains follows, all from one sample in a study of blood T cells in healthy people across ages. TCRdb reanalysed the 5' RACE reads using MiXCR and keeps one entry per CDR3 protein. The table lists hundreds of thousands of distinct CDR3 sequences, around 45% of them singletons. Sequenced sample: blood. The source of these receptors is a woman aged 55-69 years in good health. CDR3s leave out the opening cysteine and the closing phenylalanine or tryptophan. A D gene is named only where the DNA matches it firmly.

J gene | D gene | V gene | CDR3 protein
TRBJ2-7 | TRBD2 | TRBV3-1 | ASSPRGGRAHEQY
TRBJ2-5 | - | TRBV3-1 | ASSPLSVGGTQY
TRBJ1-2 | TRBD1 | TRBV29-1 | SVGQGMYGYT
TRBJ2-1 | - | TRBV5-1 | ASSLGEDSYNEQF
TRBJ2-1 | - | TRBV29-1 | SVVGNYNEQF
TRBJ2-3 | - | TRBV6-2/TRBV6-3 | ASSSSRGNTQY
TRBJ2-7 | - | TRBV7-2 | ASSLATGPYEQY
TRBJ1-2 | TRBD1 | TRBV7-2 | ASRTPGTVPLTFNYGYT
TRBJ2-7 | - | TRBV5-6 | ASRETGSYEQY
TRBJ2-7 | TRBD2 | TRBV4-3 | ASSRAGAVNEQY
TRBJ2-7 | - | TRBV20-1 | SARAGSTPYEQY
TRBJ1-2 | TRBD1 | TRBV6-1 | ASSLTGTGGYGYT
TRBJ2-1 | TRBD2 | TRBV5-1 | ASSFLREGNYNEQF
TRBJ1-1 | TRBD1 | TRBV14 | ASSQFQGAGAEAF
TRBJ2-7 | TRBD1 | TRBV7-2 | ASSRGTGKYEQY
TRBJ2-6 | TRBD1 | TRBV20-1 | SAIKSPDRVGANVLT
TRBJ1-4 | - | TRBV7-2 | ASSFGGAGGEKLF
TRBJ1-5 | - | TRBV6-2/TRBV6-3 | ASNAQTELGNQPQH
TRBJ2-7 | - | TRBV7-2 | ASSSNKYEQY
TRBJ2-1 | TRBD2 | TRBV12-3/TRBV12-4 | ASRTNRPTSGAPYNEQF
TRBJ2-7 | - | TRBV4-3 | ASSRLGAYEQY
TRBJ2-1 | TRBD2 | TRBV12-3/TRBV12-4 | ASSLSGTSGRNEQF
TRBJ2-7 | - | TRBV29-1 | SAGDSPVEREQY
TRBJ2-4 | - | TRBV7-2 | ASSSRALAKNIQY
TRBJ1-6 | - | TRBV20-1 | SASSGARPLH
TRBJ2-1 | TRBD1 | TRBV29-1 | SAPGQSSYNEQF
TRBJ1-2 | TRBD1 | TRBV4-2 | ASSQSTGTGMSYT
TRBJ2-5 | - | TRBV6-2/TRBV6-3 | ASNQRRDQETQY